The TCR beta chain described here comes from a study of early T cells in non-severe SARS-CoV-2 infection. Trimming removed 3 bases from V and 2 bases from J, with 18 bases in between. This CDR3 comprises 16 residues. Germline V CDR1 and CDR2: SQVTM, ANQGSEA. The TCR library protocol attached unique molecular identifiers to the individual cDNA molecules. TCRdb reprocessed the 5' RACE reads via MiXCR and lists one record per CDR3 protein. This sample carries some 30,000 distinct CDR3 sequences, 4.5% of them seen once, and the ten largest clones take 6.3%. This clonotype has at least ten counts. The sequenced material came from whole blood. V usage is TRBV29-1 and J usage is TRBJ2-3; D tentatively reads TRBD1 or TRBD2 (5 bases each). This receptor was taken from an adult who was a healthcare worker with PCR-confirmed SARS-CoV-2 infection or an uninfected control (not recorded which). The CDR3 sequence: CSVDSWGRANTDTQYF. CDR3 DNA sequence: TGCAGCGTTGACTCTTGGGGGAGAGCAAACACAGATACGCAGTATTTT.